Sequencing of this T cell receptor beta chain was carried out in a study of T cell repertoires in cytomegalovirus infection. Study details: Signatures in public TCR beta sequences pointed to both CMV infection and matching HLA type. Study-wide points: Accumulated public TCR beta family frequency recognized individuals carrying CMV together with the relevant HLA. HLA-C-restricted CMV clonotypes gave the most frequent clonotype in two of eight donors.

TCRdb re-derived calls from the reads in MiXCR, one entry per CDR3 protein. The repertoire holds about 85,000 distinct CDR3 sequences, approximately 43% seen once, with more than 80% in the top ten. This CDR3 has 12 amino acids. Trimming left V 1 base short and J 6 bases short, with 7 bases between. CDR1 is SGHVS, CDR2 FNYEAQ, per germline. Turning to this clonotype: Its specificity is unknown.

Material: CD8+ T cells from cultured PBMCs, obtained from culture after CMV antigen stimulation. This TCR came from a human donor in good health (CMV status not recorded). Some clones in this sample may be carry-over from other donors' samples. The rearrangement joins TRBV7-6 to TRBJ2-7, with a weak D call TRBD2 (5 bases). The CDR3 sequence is CASSLVTSEQYF. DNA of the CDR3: TGTGCCAGCAGCTTAGTTACTAGCGAGCAGTACTTC.